The clone carrying this T cell receptor (beta chain) was picked up one time. CDR1 is SGHTA and CDR2 is FQGNSA in the germline V gene. This CDR3 contains 16 residues. Losses at the gene ends were 0 bases for V and 4 bases for J; bases not matched to a gene: 5. This entry belongs to a study of blood T cell repertoires in COVID-19. Per the original data handling: Estimated nucleated cell counts came from reference gene primer amplification. Data came from immunoSEQ multiplex PCR; TCRdb stores just in-frame clones and leaves some out. V and J calls and clone size come straight from that table; D and trimming were deduced from the DNA. Of 130,000 or so clones listed, 70% to 90% are singletons.

This receptor was identified in a human donor in a cohort sampled during active COVID-19. Sequences were obtained from peripheral blood. This rearrangement joins TRBV7-2 to TRBJ2-5, with 10 bases aligning to TRBD2. DNA for the CDR3: TGTGCCAGCAGCTTAGCGCTTGTAGCGGGGGGAGAGACCCAGTACTTC. It yields the protein CASSLALVAGGETQYF.